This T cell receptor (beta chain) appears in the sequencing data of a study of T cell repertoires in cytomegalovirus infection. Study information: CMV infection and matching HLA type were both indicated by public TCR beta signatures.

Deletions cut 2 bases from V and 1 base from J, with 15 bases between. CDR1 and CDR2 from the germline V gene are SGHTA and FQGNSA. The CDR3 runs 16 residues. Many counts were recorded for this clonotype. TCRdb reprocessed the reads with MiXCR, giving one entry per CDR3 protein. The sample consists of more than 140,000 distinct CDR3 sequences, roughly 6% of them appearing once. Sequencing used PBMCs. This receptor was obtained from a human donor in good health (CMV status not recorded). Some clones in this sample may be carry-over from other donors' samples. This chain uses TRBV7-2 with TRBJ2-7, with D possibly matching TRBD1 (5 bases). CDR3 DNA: TGTGCCAGCAGCTTAATAATTGGGGCCTTATCCTACGAGCAGTACTTC. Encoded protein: CASSLIIGALSYEQYF.